The table lists the clone carrying this T cell receptor (beta chain) with a count of one. CDR1 and CDR2 (germline): MGHRA, YSYEKL. The germline V and J ends were trimmed by 1 base and 3 bases, with 17 bases remaining between them. This CDR3 is 17 amino acids long. The sample originates from a study of CD8 T cells in Susac syndrome. The RNA, roughly 0.45 to 1 ug, was put through reverse transcription using random hexamers. One entry per CDR3 protein results from TCRdb running MiXCR on the immunoSEQ multiplex PCR reads. The table records about 150,000 distinct CDR3 sequences, approximately 94% of them present only once.

This TCR was recovered from a human donor with multiple sclerosis. This chain connects TRBV4-1 to TRBJ2-3, with D perhaps matching TRBD1 or TRBD2 (6 bases each). The sequencing input was CD4+ T cells from PBMCs. CDR3 region: CASSQVWGRGSTDTQYF. In DNA form, the CDR3 reads TGCGCCAGCAGCCAAGTTTGGGGGCGGGGCAGTACAGATACGCAGTATTTT.